The clone carrying this TCR beta chain was observed a handful of times. Its target is not known. Indicated time point: week 11, during vaccination. In every dose of vaccine, 300 ug of mutant IDH1 20-mer peptide was given alongside topical imiquimod. New WHO grade 3 or 4 IDH1-mutant, ATRX-lost astrocytomas were present in all donors. The data were obtained in a study of a mutant IDH1 vaccine in newly diagnosed glioma. As for the study in general: Eight vaccine doses were administered to patients at weeks 1, 3, 5, 7, 11, 15, 19 and 23. Onset of vaccination occurred 4-6 weeks following radiotherapy alone, or with temozolomide cycles. Of the patients given treatment, approximately 60% were male and around 38% were female, and a mean age of around 41 years was recorded.

Germline values: CDR1 SGHDT, CDR2 YYEEEE. The CDR3 runs 14 residues. Trimming cost V 1 base and J 1 base, with 8 bases left between them. Measured with immunoSEQ multiplex PCR; TCRdb has only the in-frame clones, and not every one. The profile shows some 60,000 clones, approximately 84% of them singletons. This sequence joins TRBV5-6 and TRBJ1-1; D call uncertain. The TCR was taken from a man aged 30 to 39 with glioma. Sequenced here: PBMCs, sampled from a glioma patient whose treatment included an IDH1 peptide vaccine. This chain's CDR3 is CASSLIEPNTEAFF. The CDR3 DNA reads TGTGCCAGCAGCTTGATAGAGCCGAACACTGAAGCTTTCTTT.